This T cell receptor beta chain comes out of a study of regulatory T cells in long-lasting Graves disease. HTBI primers from iRepertoire and Arm-PCR of CDR3 regions yielded the TCR beta libraries. TCRdb independently ran MiXCR on the multiplex PCR reads; one entry per CDR3 protein. The sample lists 500,000 to 700,000 distinct CDR3 sequences, roughly 15% occurring once. The CDR3 extends over 12 amino acids. In germline, CDR1 is SNHLY, CDR2 FYNNEI. Between the trimmed V and J ends, which lost 3 bases and 7 bases, there was a span of 6 bases. Time point denoted: newly diagnosed GD, antithyroid drugs for less than 3 months. From RNA extracted from PBMCs, the TCR library was made. The source of the patients was an endocrinology department in Xi'an, China. The sample also formed part of further work on T cells in Graves' hyperthyroidism and ophthalmopathy. That publication notes: It was considered stable Graves' hyperthyroidism when ophthalmopathy did not progress within 18 months. The study enrolled patients aged 18 to 65 with newly diagnosed hyperthyroidism of under 2 months' duration. Initially, a first-round RT-PCR of the TCR CDR3 employed the HTBI primer set.

The sample here was peripheral blood mononuclear cells (PBMCs), taken at new diagnosis, from a patient treated with antithyroid drugs. This TCR was sampled from a woman between 25 and 40 years old with Graves disease. The rearrangement joins TRBV2 to TRBJ1-4; D is undetermined. The CDR3 loop is CASSEGPEKLFF. DNA for the CDR3: TGTGCCAGCAGTGAGGGTCCTGAAAAACTGTTTTTT.